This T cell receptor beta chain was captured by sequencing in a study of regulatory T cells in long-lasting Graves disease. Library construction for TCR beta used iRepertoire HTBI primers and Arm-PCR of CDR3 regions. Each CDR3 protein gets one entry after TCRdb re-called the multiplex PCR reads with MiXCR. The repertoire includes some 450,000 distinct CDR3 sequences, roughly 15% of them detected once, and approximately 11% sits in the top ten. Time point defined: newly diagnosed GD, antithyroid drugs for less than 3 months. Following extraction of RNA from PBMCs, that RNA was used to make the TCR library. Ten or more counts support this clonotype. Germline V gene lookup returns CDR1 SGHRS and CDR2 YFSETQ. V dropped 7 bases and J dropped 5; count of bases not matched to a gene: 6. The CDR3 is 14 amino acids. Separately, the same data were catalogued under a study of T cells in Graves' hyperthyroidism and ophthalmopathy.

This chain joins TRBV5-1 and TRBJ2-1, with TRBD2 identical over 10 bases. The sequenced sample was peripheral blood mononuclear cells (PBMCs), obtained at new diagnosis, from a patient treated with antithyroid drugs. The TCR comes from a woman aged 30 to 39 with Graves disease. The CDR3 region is CASLRTSGDNEQFF. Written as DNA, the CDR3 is TGCGCCAGCTTGCGGACTAGCGGCGACAATGAGCAGTTCTTC.